This passage covers 25 T cell receptor beta chains from one sample sequenced in a study of long-term antiretroviral therapy in people with HIV. The assay, immunoSEQ v3.0, was run at survey level. TCRdb's table, derived via immunoSEQ multiplex PCR, lists solely in-frame clones and lacks some. The sample holds 20,000 to 25,000 clones, more than 70% seen once. Specimen: unsorted PBMCs, collected 1.3 years after starting antiretroviral therapy. These receptors all stem from a man in his sixties with HIV.

The chain combines TRBV5-1 with TRBJ2-5; 7 nucleotides align to TRBD1. The CDR3 covers 15 residues. The germline CDR1 and CDR2 sequences are SGHRS and YFSETQ. V gave up 0 bases and J gave up 5 bases; unmatched junction bases: 7. The CDR3, as DNA: TGCGCCAGCAGCTTGGAAGGGGGCGCAGGGGAGACCCAGTACTTC. Translation gives CASSLEGGAGETQYF.

V and J are TRBV9 and TRBJ2-7, with 12 bases aligning to TRBD2. The V gene's germline CDR1 is SGDLS and CDR2 YYNGEE. The trim removed 0 bases at V and 3 bases at J, leaving 4 bases unmatched. This CDR3 has 16 amino acids. CDR3 sequence: CASSVGLAGAYYEQYF. Here the CDR3 DNA reads TGTGCCAGCAGCGTAGGACTAGCGGGAGCCTACTACGAGCAGTACTTC. The variable domain in full, completed from reference TRBV9 and TRBJ2-7, reads DSGVTQTPKHLITATGQRVTLRCSPRSGDLSVYWYQQSLDQGLQFLIQYYNGEERAKGNILERFSAQQFPDLHSELNLSSLELGDSALYFCASSVGLAGAYYEQYFGPGTRLTVT.

The chain joins TRBV19 to TRBJ1-5; TRBD1 aligns across 8 bases. The CDR3 covers 15 residues. The V and J ends lost 6 bases and 2 bases, in that order; junction bases with no gene match: 6. Per germline, CDR1 LNHDA and CDR2 SQIVND (reference sequence). The CDR3 loop is CASSGGQGGNQPQHF. For the CDR3, the DNA is TGTGCCAGTAGCGGCGGACAGGGAGGCAATCAGCCCCAGCATTTT.

This sequence joins TRBV28 and TRBJ1-1, with a weak D call TRBD1 (5 bases). V lost 1 base to trimming and J lost 4 bases, with 10 bases between them. This CDR3 contains 14 residues. The V gene's germline CDR1 is MDHEN and CDR2 SYDVKM. The CDR3 sequence: CASSLSGSGTEAFF. The CDR3 DNA sequence: TGTGCCAGCAGTTTATCAGGGTCGGGCACTGAAGCTTTCTTT.

The chain combines TRBV10-1 with TRBJ2-7; D gene unclear. The CDR3 contains 13 residues. Deletions cut 3 bases from V and 3 bases from J, with 9 bases between. Germline V gene sequence: CDR1 WNHNN, CDR2 SYGVQD (reference sequence). The CDR3 loop reads CASSESGYYEQYF. The CDR3 bases are TGCGCCAGCAGTGAATCTGGTTACTACGAGCAGTACTTC.

V gene TRBV5-1 combines with J gene TRBJ2-1; 7 bases align to TRBD1. The CDR3 loop spans 14 amino acids. The germline V gene has CDR1 SGHRS and CDR2 YFSETQ. The ends lost 1 base at V and 6 bases at J; junction bases unmatched: 4. The CDR3 loop reads CASSLQQGTNEQFF. The CDR3 DNA follows: TGCGCCAGCAGCTTGCAACAGGGGACCAATGAGCAGTTCTTC. Supplemented by reference TRBV5-1 and TRBJ2-1, the full variable domain reads KAGVTQTPRYLIKTRGQQVTLSCSPISGHRSVSWYQQTPGQGLQFLFEYFSETQRNKGNFPGRFSGRQFSNSRSEMNVSTLELGDSALYLCASSLQQGTNEQFFGPGTRLTVL.

This clone was seen a handful of times. The chain recombines TRBV7-9 with TRBJ1-5; D perhaps matches TRBD1 (5 bases). The CDR3 sequence is 15 residues long. V lost 5 bases and J lost 0, with 11 bases in between. Germline loops: CDR1 SEHNR, CDR2 FQNEAQ (reference sequence). CDR3 nucleotides: TGTGCCAGCAGCGGGGGACGGAATAGCAATCAGCCCCAGCATTTT. Residues: CASSGGRNSNQPQHF.

The chain links TRBV19 to TRBJ1-4; TRBD1 matches 8 bases. V was pared by 5 bases and J by 2 bases, with 4 bases of the junction left unmatched. CDR3 length: 15 amino acids. Germline V CDR1 and CDR2: LNHDA, SQIVND (reference sequence). CDR3 bases: TGTGCCAGTAGTGCTACAGGGGGTACTAATGAAAAACTGTTTTTT. Protein sequence: CASSATGGTNEKLFF.

The chain uses TRBV11-2 and TRBJ2-7; D is unclear. The ends were cut back, 5 bases at V and 2 bases at J, with 4 bases in the middle. Germline V CDR1 and CDR2: SGHAT, FQNNGV. CDR3 length equals 11 residues. The DNA for the CDR3 is TGTGCCAGCAGCCGAACCTACGAGCAGTACTTC. This sequence encodes CASSRTYEQYF.

This chain connects TRBV4-2 to TRBJ2-7; the D gene is possibly TRBD2 (6 bases). Trimming removed 1 base at V and 5 bases at J, with 9 bases between. Germline CDR1 and CDR2: LGHNA and YNFKEQ. This CDR3 spans 13 amino acids. The CDR3 sequence is CASSQAGADEQYF. CDR3 sequence (DNA): TGTGCCAGCAGCCAAGCGGGAGCCGACGAGCAGTACTTC.

V is TRBV5-1 and J is TRBJ2-5; 8 bases map to TRBD1. The CDR3 loop spans 14 amino acids. Unmatched junction bases numbered 4, after V lost 5 bases and J lost 1 base. Germline CDR1 reads SGHRS; CDR2 reads YFSETQ. CDR3 sequence: CASSKGQGQETQYF. In DNA, the CDR3 is TGCGCCAGCAGTAAAGGACAGGGCCAAGAGACCCAGTACTTC.

This sequence joins TRBV7-9 and TRBJ1-4, with D unresolved. Germline V lookup: CDR1 SEHNR, CDR2 FQNEAQ (reference sequence). This CDR3 has 12 amino acids. Trimming took 1 base from V and 4 from J, leaving 1 base between them. CDR3 bases: TGTGCCAGCAGCTTAGTTAATGAAAAACTGTTTTTT. Protein sequence: CASSLVNEKLFF.

V is TRBV30 and J is TRBJ2-5; TRBD1 aligns across 10 bases. The CDR3 totals 16 residues. Per germline, CDR1 GTSNPN and CDR2 SVGIG (reference sequence). Trimming at V came to 1 base and at J to 5 bases, leaving 10 bases not matched to a gene. The CDR3 reads CAWSAPRTGGSETQYF. CDR3 coding DNA: TGTGCCTGGAGTGCGCCGAGGACAGGGGGTTCGGAGACCCAGTACTTC. Filled out from reference TRBV30 and TRBJ2-5, the complete variable domain reads SQTIHQWPATLVQPVGSPLSLECTVEGTSNPNLYWYRQAAGRGLQLLFYSVGIGQISSEVPQNLSASRPQDRQFILSSKKLLLSDSGFYLCAWSAPRTGGSETQYFGPGTRLLVL.

The chain joins TRBV18 to TRBJ2-7; 9 bases are a match to TRBD2. CDR1 and CDR2 (germline): KGHSH, LQKENI. V was clipped by 4 bases and J by 1 base; unmatched bases: 2. The CDR3 is 14 amino acids. CDR3 DNA sequence: TGTGCCAGCTCACATAGCGGGGGATCCTACGAGCAGTACTTC. It is translated as CASSHSGGSYEQYF.

This clone was seen a handful of times. The chain carries TRBV5-4 and TRBJ2-7; 12 bases line up with TRBD2. Trimming cost V 6 bases and J 5 bases; bases outside gene matches: 6. Germline V CDR1 and CDR2: SGHNT, YYREEE (reference sequence). The CDR3 has 14 amino acids. The CDR3 nucleotides are TGTGCCAGCACCCTAGCGGGAGGGCCCAACGAGCAGTACTTC. Protein sequence: CASTLAGGPNEQYF.

V gene TRBV6-4 combines with J gene TRBJ2-7; the D gene is possibly TRBD1 (5 bases). Germline V gene lookup returns CDR1 MRHNA and CDR2 SNTAGT. The CDR3 sequence is 13 residues long. Trimming took off 9 bases at V and 1 base at J, with 13 bases between the two ends. CDR3 DNA sequence: TGTGCCAGGCTGAGACAGAAATCCTACGAGCAGTACTTC. Its protein is CARLRQKSYEQYF.

This chain joins TRBV6-1 and TRBJ2-4; D is ambiguous. The CDR3 contains 15 residues. V lost 1 base and J lost 7, with 14 bases in between. Germline V gene data show CDR1 as MNHNS and CDR2 as SASEGT. The DNA of the CDR3 is TGTGCCAGCAGTGAAGGAGGTAGGGAAGGGAACATTCAGTACTTC. The encoded protein is CASSEGGREGNIQYF.

The chain combines TRBV5-1 with TRBJ1-2, with D possibly TRBD1 on 6 matching bases. V lost 4 bases, J lost 3 bases, and 16 bases lay in between. The CDR3 has 15 amino acids. Germline assignment: CDR1 SGHRS and CDR2 YFSETQ. The CDR3 here is CASSTGQPGDYGYTF. DNA for the CDR3: TGCGCCAGCAGCACCGGACAGCCCGGGGACTATGGCTACACCTTC.

In its sample, this clone was seen once. This chain uses TRBV6-6 with TRBJ1-5; D call uncertain. This CDR3 contains 12 residues. The germline gives CDR1 MNHNY, CDR2 SVGAGI (reference sequence). With 6 bases removed from V and 2 bases from J, the gap between germline ends came to 5 bases. The CDR3 spells CASREGNQPQHF. DNA of the CDR3: TGTGCCAGCAGGGAGGGCAATCAGCCCCAGCATTTT.

The V call is TRBV2, the J call TRBJ1-5; 8 bases map to TRBD1. V shed 6 bases and J 7 bases; nucleotides not matched to a gene: 8. This CDR3 has 14 amino acids. The V gene's germline CDR1 is SNHLY and CDR2 FYNNEI. In nucleotides, the CDR3 is TGTGCCAGCAGCCCCGACAGGGGTGGCCAGCCCCAGCATTTT. Translating gives CASSPDRGGQPQHF.

This clone was detected a few times. The chain combines TRBV5-1 with TRBJ2-7; D gene uncertain. From germline, CDR1 is SGHRS and CDR2 YFSETQ. The V and J ends lost 0 bases and 0 bases respectively, with 10 bases between them. This CDR3 region has 15 residues. As DNA, the CDR3 is TGCGCCAGCAGCTTGGCGGGCAGGAGCTCCTACGAGCAGTACTTC. Translated, it gives CASSLAGRSSYEQYF.

The chain has TRBV9 and TRBJ1-5; D remains ambiguous. Germline V gene sequence: CDR1 SGDLS, CDR2 YYNGEE. V lost 0 bases, J lost 3 bases, and 7 bases lay in between. The CDR3 spans 14 residues. CDR3 amino acids: CASSVAAYNQPQHF. CDR3 DNA sequence: TGTGCCAGCAGCGTAGCAGCTTACAATCAGCCCCAGCATTTT. Full variable domain (rest looked up from reference TRBV9 and TRBJ1-5): DSGVTQTPKHLITATGQRVTLRCSPRSGDLSVYWYQQSLDQGLQFLIQYYNGEERAKGNILERFSAQQFPDLHSELNLSSLELGDSALYFCASSVAAYNQPQHFGDGTRLSIL.

The J gene is TRBJ1-5, the V gene TRBV19, with 7 bases matching TRBD1. The germline V gene encodes CDR1 LNHDA and CDR2 SQIVND (reference sequence). After removal of 5 bases from V and 4 bases from J, the junction contained 5 bases not matched to a gene. This CDR3 spans 14 amino acids. CDR3 DNA: TGTGCCAGTAGTTCCCTGACAGGGAATCAGCCCCAGCATTTT. It encodes CASSSLTGNQPQHF. The full variable domain, in which reference TRBV19 and TRBJ1-5 provide the parts outside the CDR3, is DGGITQSPKYLFRKEGQNVTLSCEQNLNHDAMYWYRQDPGQGLRLIYYSQIVNDFQKGDIAEGYSVSREKKESFPLTVTSAQKNPTAFYLCASSSLTGNQPQHFGDGTRLSIL.

The chain employs TRBV5-1 and TRBJ1-5; the D is unclear. V lost 0 bases and J lost 4, with 8 bases in between. Germline V CDR1 and CDR2: SGHRS, YFSETQ. The CDR3 spans 14 residues. In nucleotides, the CDR3 is TGCGCCAGCAGCTTGGAGGCACCTAATCAGCCCCAGCATTTT. It translates to CASSLEAPNQPQHF.

The genes are TRBV4-2 and TRBJ2-2, with D unresolved. The germline V gene has CDR1 LGHNA and CDR2 YNFKEQ. The CDR3 is 15 amino acids. V gave up 1 base and J gave up 7 bases, with 13 bases separating them. DNA of the CDR3: TGTGCCAGCAGCCAAGTCGGACGAAGGGTCGGGGAGCTGTTTTTT. Protein product: CASSQVGRRVGELFF.